Below, 4 T cell receptor beta chains from the same sample are listed, as sequenced in a study of cytomegalovirus exposure and HLA in healthy donors. It was with 60 Vbeta and 13 Jbeta primers that the PCR ran. Clones were sequenced by immunoSEQ multiplex PCR, and TCRdb holds only the in-frame ones, with some missing. The sample has 120,000 to 150,000 clones, roughly three quarters seen once; the top ten hold under 4.5%. The sample comprised PBMCs. These receptors were obtained from a man between 18 and 35 years old in good health and CMV-seronegative.

CDR3 nucleotides: TGTGCCAGCAGCGCGACTAGCGGGGGCTACGAGCAGTACTTC. Amino acid sequence: CASSATSGGYEQYF. The V gene is TRBV11-1, the J gene TRBJ2-7; TRBD2 aligns across 12 bases. The ends lost 5 bases at V and 3 bases at J; junction bases unmatched: 2. The CDR3 is 14 residues long. Germline V CDR1 and CDR2: SGHAT, FQDESV (reference sequence).

This chain uses TRBV5-8 with TRBJ2-1, with a weak D call TRBD2 (5 bases). CDR3 size: 15 residues. The germline CDR1 and CDR2 sequences are SGHTS and YDEGEE. Trimming took 4 bases from V and 0 from J, leaving 11 bases between them. This CDR3 is CASSHRRSSYNEQFF. The DNA of the CDR3 is TGTGCCAGCAGCCATCGGAGGAGCTCCTACAATGAGCAGTTCTTC.

This chain joins TRBV5-1 and TRBJ2-2; D is perhaps TRBD2 (5 bases). Germline values: CDR1 SGHRS, CDR2 YFSETQ. This CDR3 is 15 amino acids long. V lost 1 base and J lost 4, with 11 bases in between. This CDR3 is CASSLSSGLTGELFF. CDR3 sequence (DNA): TGCGCCAGCAGCTTGTCGTCAGGACTCACCGGGGAGCTGTTTTTT. Together with reference TRBV5-1 and TRBJ2-2, the CDR3 gives the full variable domain: KAGVTQTPRYLIKTRGQQVTLSCSPISGHRSVSWYQQTPGQGLQFLFEYFSETQRNKGNFPGRFSGRQFSNSRSEMNVSTLELGDSALYLCASSLSSGLTGELFFGEGSRLTVL.

The chain joins TRBV5-1 to TRBJ2-1; 13 nucleotides match TRBD2. CDR1 is SGHRS and CDR2 is YFSETQ in the germline V gene. This CDR3 is 16 amino acids long. Unmatched junction bases numbered 10, after V lost 4 bases and J lost 9 bases. In DNA, the CDR3 is TGCGCCAGCAGCCCGGGCGGACTAGCGGGAGTAGCTGAGCAGTTCTTC. Its protein product is CASSPGGLAGVAEQFF.